This TCR beta chain was sequenced in a study of blood T cell repertoires in COVID-19. Study in general: Samples came from the United States, Italy and Spain, spanning acute and convalescent COVID-19. Nucleic acid was either cDNA or gDNA, and it came from T cells, B-cell-depleted T cells, or PBMCs.

The table lists this clone with a few counts. Trimming removed 3 bases from V and 0 bases from J; junction bases left unmatched: 9. CDR3 size: 16 residues. The germline gives CDR1 DFQATT, CDR2 SNEGSKA (reference sequence). Per the authors' pipeline: Reference gene primer amplification gave nucleated cell count estimates. Profiling relied on immunoSEQ multiplex PCR, and the TCRdb table lists in-frame clones only, not all of them. The D gene and trimming were derived from the DNA, and the V and J assignments and clone size from that table. The sample holds about 100,000 clones, about 77% seen once. The clonotype originates from a man between 65 and 79 years old with active or convalescent COVID-19. Specimen: peripheral blood. The chain is built from TRBV20-1 and TRBJ2-7, with 9 bases lining up with TRBD2. CDR3: CSASIQTSGASYEQYF. The CDR3 nucleotides read TGCAGTGCTAGTATTCAGACTAGCGGTGCCTCCTACGAGCAGTACTTC.